This T cell receptor (beta chain) stems from a study of cytomegalovirus exposure and HLA in healthy donors. Of note for this clone: Its antigen is undetermined.

The PCR contained 60 Vbeta and 13 Jbeta primers. Using immunoSEQ multiplex PCR, the repertoire was profiled, and TCRdb retains in-frame clones only, with some absent. The repertoire holds approximately 160,000 clones, with 77% as singletons. Study-wide results and caveats: A later analysis revealed that TCR association rates differed between HLA loci, peaking at DRB1 and bottoming out at HLA-C.

This CDR3 has 14 residues. Trimming pared 3 bases from V and 2 bases from J, leaving 10 bases between. From germline, CDR1 is SSHAT and CDR2 FNYEAQ (reference sequence). Source material: PBMCs. This clonotype was sampled from a woman aged 30 to 39 in good health and CMV-seronegative. The chain links TRBV7-7 to TRBJ2-5; D might be TRBD1 (6 bases). The chain's CDR3 is CASSFQQGQETQYF. CDR3 bases: TGTGCCAGCAGCTTTCAACAGGGTCAAGAGACCCAGTACTTC.